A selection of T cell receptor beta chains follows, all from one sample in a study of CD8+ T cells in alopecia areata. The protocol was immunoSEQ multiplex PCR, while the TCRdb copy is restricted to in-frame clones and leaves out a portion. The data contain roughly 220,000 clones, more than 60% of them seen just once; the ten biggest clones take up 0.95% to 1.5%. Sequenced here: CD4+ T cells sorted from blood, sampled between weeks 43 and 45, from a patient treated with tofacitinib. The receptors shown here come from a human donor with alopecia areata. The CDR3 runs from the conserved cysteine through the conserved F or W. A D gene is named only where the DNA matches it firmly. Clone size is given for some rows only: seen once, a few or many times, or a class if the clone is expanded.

CDR3 protein: CAISRSLNGDTQYF
D gene: NA
clone size: NA
V gene: TRBV10-3

CDR3 protein: CASSFTGGENQPQHF
D gene: TRBD1
clone size: few
V gene: TRBV5-1

CDR3 protein: CASSLWQGASNSPLHF
D gene: TRBD1
clone size: few
V gene: TRBV5-6

CDR3 protein: CSVAASSYEQYF
D gene: NA
clone size: NA
V gene: TRBV29-1

CDR3 protein: CATPPEETQYF
D gene: NA
clone size: many
V gene: TRBV10-3

CDR3 protein: CSVADKNQPQHF
D gene: NA
clone size: NA
V gene: TRBV29-1

CDR3 protein: CSVEKYGHDYEQYF
D gene: NA
clone size: NA
V gene: TRBV29-1

CDR3 protein: CASSYAGQMNTEAFF
D gene: NA
clone size: NA
V gene: TRBV5-1

CDR3 protein: CASSVELAGTDTQYF
D gene: TRBD2
clone size: NA
V gene: TRBV9

CDR3 protein: CASSIMRDQPQHF
D gene: NA
clone size: NA
V gene: TRBV19

CDR3 protein: CATSRGTGGTEAFF
D gene: TRBD1
clone size: NA
V gene: TRBV15

CDR3 protein: CASSPGQFNYGYTF
D gene: NA
clone size: NA
V gene: TRBV28

CDR3 protein: CATSRVGGPPQEQYF
D gene: NA
clone size: NA
V gene: TRBV15

CDR3 protein: CASMGGADRSLYGYTF
D gene: NA
clone size: NA
V gene: TRBV5-4

CDR3 protein: CASSPGTGDSPLHF
D gene: TRBD1
clone size: NA
V gene: TRBV7-6

CDR3 protein: CASRTGRNTEAFF
D gene: TRBD1
clone size: NA
V gene: TRBV30

CDR3 protein: CASSYVGEQFF
D gene: NA
clone size: NA
V gene: TRBV6-5